The rows below give T cell receptor beta chains drawn from one sample of a study of T-cell reconstitution after alpha-beta-depleted transplantation in children. Each CDR3 protein gets one entry after TCRdb re-called the PCR reads with MiXCR. There are 180,000 or so distinct CDR3 sequences in the sample; 5% to 6.5% occur only once, and about 4.3% lies in the top ten. This specimen consisted of PBMCs, obtained before TCRalphabeta/CD19-depleted stem cell transplant. These receptors all come from a girl in the first two years of life with combined immunodeficiency, due to receive a stem cell transplant. The CDR3 runs from the conserved cysteine through the conserved F or W. A D gene is named only where the DNA matches it firmly. Size values are once, few and many counts, or a class for expanded clones, and some rows have none.

J | V | D | size | length | DNA | CDR3
TRBJ2-1 | TRBV7-3 | TRBD2 | - | 15 | TGTGCCAGCAGCTCGCCGGGACTAGCGGACAATGAGCAGTTCTTC | CASSSPGLADNEQFF
TRBJ1-5 | TRBV6-2/TRBV6-3 | - | - | 14 | TGTGCCAGCAGCTACGGGACGGCGAATCAGCCCCAGCATTTT | CASSYGTANQPQHF
TRBJ1-4 | TRBV6-5 | - | many | 13 | TGTGCCAGCGGGAGGCTGGCGTATGAAAAACTGTTTTTT | CASGRLAYEKLFF
TRBJ1-6 | TRBV28 | - | many | 14 | TGTGCCAGCAGTTTTCAGGGACTAAATTCACCCCTCCACTTT | CASSFQGLNSPLHF
TRBJ2-2 | TRBV7-2 | TRBD2 | many | 17 | TGTGCCAGCAGCTTACCGGGACTAGCGGGTTCTGGGGGGGAGCTGTTTTTT | CASSLPGLAGSGGELFF
TRBJ2-7 | TRBV29-1 | - | many | 11 | TGCAGCGTCCAAGGGTCCTACGAGCAGTACTTC | CSVQGSYEQYF
TRBJ2-3 | TRBV4-2 | TRBD2 | few | 16 | TGTGCCAGCAGCCGACCTCTAGCGGAACGCACAGATACGCAGTATTTT | CASSRPLAERTDTQYF
TRBJ2-1 | TRBV5-6 | TRBD2 | many | 16 | TGTGCCAGCAGCCCCTTAACGGGGAGGGTTTCCAATGAGCAGTTCTTC | CASSPLTGRVSNEQFF
TRBJ1-1 | TRBV5-5 | - | - | 17 | TGTGCCAGCAGCTTCCCCCCCTATACGGGCATGAACACTGAAGCTTTCTTT | CASSFPPYTGMNTEAFF
TRBJ2-7 | TRBV27 | TRBD1 | many | 13 | TGTGCCACTCGGACAGGGATGATGAACGAGCAGTACTTC | CATRTGMMNEQYF
TRBJ1-6 | TRBV7-3 | - | - | 15 | TGTGCCAGCAGCCACGCCGGGAATGGGAATTCACCCCTCCACTTT | CASSHAGNGNSPLHF
TRBJ2-5 | TRBV5-1 | - | many | 13 | TGCGCCAGCAGCGCGGACAGAGAAGAGACCCAGTACTTC | CASSADREETQYF
TRBJ2-1 | TRBV10-3 | TRBD1 | many | 14 | TGTGCCACCAGGGGGGACAGGGGAGGTGATGAGCAGTTCTTC | CATRGDRGGDEQFF
TRBJ2-5 | TRBV6-2/TRBV6-3 | TRBD2 | many | 13 | TGTGCCAGCAGTCCGACTAGCAGTGAGACCCAGTACTTC | CASSPTSSETQYF
TRBJ2-7 | TRBV18 | - | many | 11 | TGTGCCAGCTCCACGTCCCACGAGCAGTACTTC | CASSTSHEQYF
TRBJ1-5 | TRBV6-2/TRBV6-3 | - | few | 14 | TGTGCCAGCAGACTAACAGGGAGAGGTCAGCCCCAGCATTTT | CASRLTGRGQPQHF
TRBJ2-1 | TRBV2 | - | many | 9 | TGTGCCAGCAGTGGAGGGCAGTTCTTC | CASSGGQFF
TRBJ1-2 | TRBV7-2 | TRBD1 | few | 13 | TGTGCCAGCAGCTGGACCGGGACAGGGGGTTACACCTTC | CASSWTGTGGYTF
TRBJ2-5 | TRBV20-1 | - | many | 10 | TGCAGTGCTAGAGGGGAGACCCAGTACTTC | CSARGETQYF
TRBJ2-7 | TRBV4-3 | - | many | 14 | TGCGCCAGCAGCCCGGGGTCCAGGGGCTACGAGCAGTACTTC | CASSPGSRGYEQYF
TRBJ2-6 | TRBV14 | - | many | 13 | TGTGCCAGCAGGCCCTCTGGGGCCAACGTCCTGACTTTC | CASRPSGANVLTF
TRBJ2-7 | TRBV4-1 | - | many | 15 | TGCGCCAGCAGCCAAGTGGCAGGGCGGTTCGGCGAGCAGTACTTC | CASSQVAGRFGEQYF
TRBJ2-7 | TRBV27 | TRBD2 | many | 13 | TGTGCCAGCAGTTTACTAGCGGGACGGGAGCAGTACTTC | CASSLLAGREQYF
TRBJ2-1 | TRBV24-1 | TRBD2 | - | 15 | TGTGCCACCAGTTTCGGGACTAGCCATAGAGATGAGCAGTTCTTC | CATSFGTSHRDEQFF
TRBJ1-1 | TRBV12-3/TRBV12-4 | - | many | 14 | TGTGCCAGCAGCCTGGGACTCCTGAACACTGAAGCTTTCTTT | CASSLGLLNTEAFF
TRBJ2-3 | TRBV20-1 | - | many | 10 | TGCAGTGCAGGACAAGATACGCAGTATTTT | CSAGQDTQYF
TRBJ2-1 | TRBV13 | - | many | 15 | TGTGCCAGCAGCTTAGGACGACGAGTCTACAATGAGCAGTTCTTC | CASSLGRRVYNEQFF
TRBJ2-1 | TRBV14 | - | - | 19 | TGTGCCAGCAGCCAAGATGACGTACTAGGCGGAGCCCCCTACAATGAGCAGTTCTTC | CASSQDDVLGGAPYNEQFF
TRBJ2-3 | TRBV7-3 | TRBD1 | - | 19 | TGTGCCAGCAGCTCCCAACCTCTCTCCGGGACAGGGAACACAGATACGCAGTATTTT | CASSSQPLSGTGNTDTQYF
TRBJ2-5 | TRBV21-1 | - | many | 15 | TGTGCCAGCAGGCAACCGGGCTACCTCCAAGAGACCCAGTACTTC | CASRQPGYLQETQYF
TRBJ1-1 | TRBV29-1 | - | - | 14 | TGCAGCGTGGCGGGACTGCACATGAACACTGAAGCTTTCTTT | CSVAGLHMNTEAFF
TRBJ2-7 | TRBV28 | - | - | 15 | TGTGCCATGGGCCCCGGGCTAGCGTACTCCTACGAGCAGTACTTC | CAMGPGLAYSYEQYF
TRBJ1-2 | TRBV24-1 | - | many | 14 | TGTGCCACCAGTGAATCCGACTCACCCTATGGCTACACCTTC | CATSESDSPYGYTF
TRBJ2-1 | TRBV20-1 | TRBD2 | many | 16 | TGCAGTGCTAGAGATCGGCTAGCGGCTCTTTACAATGAGCAGTTCTTC | CSARDRLAALYNEQFF
TRBJ2-3 | TRBV6-5 | TRBD1 | - | 17 | TGTGCCAGCAGTTACTCCCGACAGGGTCCCAGCACAGATACGCAGTATTTT | CASSYSRQGPSTDTQYF
TRBJ1-1 | TRBV20-1 | - | many | 14 | TGCAGTGCTAGAGATCTACTGGGGGACACTGAAGCTTTCTTT | CSARDLLGDTEAFF
TRBJ2-3 | TRBV28 | - | many | 15 | TGTGCCAGCAGTTGGAACGGAGAATCCGCAGATACGCAGTATTTT | CASSWNGESADTQYF
TRBJ2-7 | TRBV4-3 | - | many | 15 | TGCGCCAGCAGCCCAGGAGGGCCCTACTCCTACGAGCAGTACTTC | CASSPGGPYSYEQYF
TRBJ1-2 | TRBV12-3/TRBV12-4 | - | many | 13 | TGTGCCAGCAGTCTTACAGTGAACTATGGCTACACCTTC | CASSLTVNYGYTF
TRBJ2-7 | TRBV4-1 | - | many | 18 | TGCGCCAGCAGCCAAGGGAGGAACGTTGAGAGAGAAACCTACGAGCAGTACTTC | CASSQGRNVERETYEQYF
TRBJ1-6 | TRBV14 | - | - | 15 | TGTGCCAGCAGTCCCGGACCTCCTTATAATTCACCCCTCCACTTT | CASSPGPPYNSPLHF
TRBJ2-2 | TRBV19 | - | few | 14 | TGTGCCAGTAGGGGCATCACGAACACCGGGGAGCTGTTTTTT | CASRGITNTGELFF
TRBJ2-5 | TRBV6-2/TRBV6-3 | - | many | 12 | TGTGCCAGCACGGTAACAGGGACGACCCAGTACTTC | CASTVTGTTQYF
TRBJ2-1 | TRBV5-1 | TRBD2 | many | 17 | TGCGCCAGCAGCTTGGAACTAAGCGGGAGTGGGGACAATGAGCAGTTCTTC | CASSLELSGSGDNEQFF